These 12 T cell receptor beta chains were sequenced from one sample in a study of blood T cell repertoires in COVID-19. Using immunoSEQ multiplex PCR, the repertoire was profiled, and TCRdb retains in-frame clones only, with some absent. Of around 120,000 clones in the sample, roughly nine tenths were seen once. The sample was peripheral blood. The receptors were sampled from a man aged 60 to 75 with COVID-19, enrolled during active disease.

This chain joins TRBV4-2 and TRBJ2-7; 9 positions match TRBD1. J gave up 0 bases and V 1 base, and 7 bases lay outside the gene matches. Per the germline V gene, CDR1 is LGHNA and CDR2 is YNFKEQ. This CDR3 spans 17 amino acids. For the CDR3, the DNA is TGTGCCAGCAGCCAAGCCAGGACAGGGGAGGACTCCTACGAGCAGTACTTC. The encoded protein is CASSQARTGEDSYEQYF.

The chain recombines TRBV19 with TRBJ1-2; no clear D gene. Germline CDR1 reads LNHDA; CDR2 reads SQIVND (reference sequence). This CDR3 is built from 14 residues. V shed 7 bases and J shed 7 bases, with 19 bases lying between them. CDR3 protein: CASIGSAGEGGYTF. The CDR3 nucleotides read TGTGCCAGTATCGGATCGGCGGGCGAGGGTGGCTACACCTTC. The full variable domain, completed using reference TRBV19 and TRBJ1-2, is DGGITQSPKYLFRKEGQNVTLSCEQNLNHDAMYWYRQDPGQGLRLIYYSQIVNDFQKGDIAEGYSVSREKKESFPLTVTSAQKNPTAFYLCASIGSAGEGGYTFGSGTRLTVV.

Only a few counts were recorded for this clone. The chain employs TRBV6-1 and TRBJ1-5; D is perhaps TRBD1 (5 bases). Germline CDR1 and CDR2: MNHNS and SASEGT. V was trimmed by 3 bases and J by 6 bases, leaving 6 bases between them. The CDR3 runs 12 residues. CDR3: CASSEGGQPQHF. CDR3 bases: TGTGCCAGCAGTGAGGGGGGTCAGCCCCAGCATTTT.

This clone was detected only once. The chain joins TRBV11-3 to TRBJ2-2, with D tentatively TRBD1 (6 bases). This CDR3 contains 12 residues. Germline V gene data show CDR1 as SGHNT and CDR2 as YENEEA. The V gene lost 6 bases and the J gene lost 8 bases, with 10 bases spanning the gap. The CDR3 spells CASSYDRGELFF. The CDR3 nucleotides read TGTGCCAGCAGTTATGACAGGGGGGAGCTGTTTTTT.

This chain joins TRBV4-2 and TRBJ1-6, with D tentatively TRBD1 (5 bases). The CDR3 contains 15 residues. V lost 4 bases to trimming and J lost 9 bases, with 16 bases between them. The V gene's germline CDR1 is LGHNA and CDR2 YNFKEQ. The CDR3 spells CASSPQDNRGSPLHF. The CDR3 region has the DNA TGTGCCAGCAGCCCACAGGACAATAGGGGTTCACCCCTCCACTTT.

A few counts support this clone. The CDR3 DNA sequence: TGTGCCAGCAGCTTAGCCGGGAGCGCCCTCACAGATACGCAGTATTTT. It encodes CASSLAGSALTDTQYF. The chain combines TRBV7-6 with TRBJ2-3, with D maybe TRBD2 (6 bases). Germline V gene lookup returns CDR1 SGHVS and CDR2 FNYEAQ. This CDR3 spans 16 amino acids. The V end lost 0 bases, the J end lost 2 bases, and 12 bases lay between the germline ends.

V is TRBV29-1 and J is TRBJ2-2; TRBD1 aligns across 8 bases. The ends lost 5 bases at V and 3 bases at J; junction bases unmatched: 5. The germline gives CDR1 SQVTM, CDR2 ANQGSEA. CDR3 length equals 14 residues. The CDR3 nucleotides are TGCAGCGTTTCGGTGACAGGGGACACCGGGGAGCTGTTTTTT. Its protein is CSVSVTGDTGELFF.

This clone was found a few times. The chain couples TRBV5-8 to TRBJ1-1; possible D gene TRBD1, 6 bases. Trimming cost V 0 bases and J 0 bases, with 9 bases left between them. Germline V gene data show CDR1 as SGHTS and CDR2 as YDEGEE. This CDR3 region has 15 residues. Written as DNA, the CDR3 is TGTGCCAGCAGCTTGGATCAGGGGATGAACACTGAAGCTTTCTTT. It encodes CASSLDQGMNTEAFF.

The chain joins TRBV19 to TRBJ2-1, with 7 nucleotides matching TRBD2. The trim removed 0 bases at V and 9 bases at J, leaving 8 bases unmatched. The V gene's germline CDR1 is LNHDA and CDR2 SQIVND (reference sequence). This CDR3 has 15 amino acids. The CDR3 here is CASSIEAAGRGEQFF. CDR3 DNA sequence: TGTGCCAGTAGTATAGAGGCAGCGGGAAGGGGTGAGCAGTTCTTC.

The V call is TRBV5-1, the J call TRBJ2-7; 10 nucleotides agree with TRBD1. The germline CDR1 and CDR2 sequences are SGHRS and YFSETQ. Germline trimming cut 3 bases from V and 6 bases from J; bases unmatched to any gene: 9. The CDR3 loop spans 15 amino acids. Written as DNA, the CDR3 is TGCGCCAGCAGCTGGACAGGACAGGGGGTTGGCGAGCAGTACTTC. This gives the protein CASSWTGQGVGEQYF.

The DNA of the CDR3 is TGTGCCAGCAGCTTATACGACAGGGGGGATGGCTACACCTTC. Protein sequence: CASSLYDRGDGYTF. The chain recombines TRBV7-9 with TRBJ1-2, with 9 nucleotides matching TRBD1. The CDR3 is made up of 14 amino acids. Germline values: CDR1 SEHNR, CDR2 FQNEAQ (reference sequence). The junction had 4 bases not matched to a gene; V was cut back by 2 bases and J by 6 bases.

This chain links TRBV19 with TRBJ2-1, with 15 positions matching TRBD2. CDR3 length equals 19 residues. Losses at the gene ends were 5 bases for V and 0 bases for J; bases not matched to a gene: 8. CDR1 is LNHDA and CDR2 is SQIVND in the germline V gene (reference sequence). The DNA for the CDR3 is TGTGCCAGTAGTCGGACTAGCGGGAGGGCCGGAGGCTCCTACAATGAGCAGTTCTTC. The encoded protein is CASSRTSGRAGGSYNEQFF.